These 19 T cell receptor beta chains were all obtained from the same sample, sequenced in a study of blood T cell repertoires in COVID-19. TCRdb's copy holds only in-frame clones and misses some; the assay was immunoSEQ multiplex PCR. The data hold about 100,000 clones, with around three quarters observed a single time. The source material was peripheral blood. The receptors here all came from a man aged 45-60 years who had recovered from COVID-19.

The chain links TRBV10-3 to TRBJ2-7; TRBD1 aligns across 9 bases. The CDR3 spans 11 residues. Per the germline V gene, CDR1 is ENHRY and CDR2 is SYGVKD. V gave up 11 bases and J gave up 4 bases; unmatched junction bases: 3. The CDR3 loop reads CAAGQGYEQYF. As DNA, the CDR3 is TGTGCCGCGGGACAGGGTTACGAGCAGTACTTC.

This clone was recorded only once. This sample includes further DNA sequences coding for the same CDR3. V and J are TRBV20-1 and TRBJ2-7; D not certain. The CDR3 totals 10 residues. CDR1 and CDR2 (germline): DFQATT, SNEGSKA (reference sequence). V was shortened by 6 bases and J by 3 bases, with 6 bases between the two germline ends. The CDR3: CSATNYEQYF. The CDR3 DNA reads TGCAGTGCCACTAACTACGAGCAGTACTTC.

The chain is built from TRBV2 and TRBJ1-5; 12 bases line up with TRBD1. This CDR3 contains 18 residues. V was pared by 6 bases and J by 1 base, with 10 bases of the junction left unmatched. In germline, CDR1 is SNHLY, CDR2 FYNNEI. CDR3 loop: CASSTKWGQGASNQPQHF. The CDR3 nucleotides are TGTGCCAGCAGCACGAAGTGGGGACAGGGGGCGAGCAATCAGCCCCAGCATTTT.

The chain couples TRBV27 to TRBJ1-2; tentative D call: TRBD1 (6 bases). Germline assignment: CDR1 MNHEY and CDR2 SMNVEV (reference sequence). The CDR3 runs 13 residues. Trimming left V 8 bases short and J 7 bases short, with 17 bases between. CDR3 DNA sequence: TGTGCCAGCGTTCCGGCGACAGGCGGTGGCTACACCTTC. Translated, it gives CASVPATGGGYTF.

V gene TRBV15 combines with J gene TRBJ2-7; D unclear. The CDR3 length is 11 residues. CDR1 is LNHNV, CDR2 YYDKDF, per germline (reference sequence). V lost 8 bases and J lost 7, with 12 bases in between. The CDR3 coding sequence is TGTGCCACCTCCTCCCTGCGGGAGCAGTACTTC. Amino acids: CATSSLREQYF.

This chain uses TRBV18 with TRBJ1-1; the match to TRBD1 covers 9 bases. The CDR3 length is 19 residues. Trimming removed 5 bases from V and 1 base from J; junction bases left unmatched: 17. Germline V CDR1 and CDR2: KGHSH, LQKENI. CDR3: CASSFRTWTGVVSNTEAFF. CDR3 in DNA: TGTGCCAGCTCATTCCGGACGTGGACAGGGGTTGTTTCGAACACTGAAGCTTTCTTT.

The gene calls are TRBV6-5 and TRBJ2-2; TRBD2 aligns across 11 bases. This CDR3 is 15 amino acids long. In germline, CDR1 is MNHEY, CDR2 SVGAGI. V dropped 6 bases and J dropped 4; count of bases not matched to a gene: 4. For the CDR3, the DNA is TGTGCCAGCAGACTAGCGGGAGTGTCCACCGGGGAGCTGTTTTTT. Amino acids: CASRLAGVSTGELFF.

V gene TRBV30 combines with J gene TRBJ1-2; TRBD1 might be the D (6 bases). There are 15 residues in the CDR3. V was clipped by 3 bases and J by 1 base, with 15 bases between them. Germline lookup yields CDR1 GTSNPN and CDR2 SVGIG (reference sequence). CDR3 region: CAWRPRDTNNYGYTF. CDR3 sequence (DNA): TGTGCCTGGAGACCGAGGGACACAAATAACTATGGCTACACCTTC.

The chain joins TRBV6-5 to TRBJ2-3; perhaps TRBD2 as D (5 bases). The germline V gene has CDR1 MNHEY and CDR2 SVGAGI. Trimming stripped 9 bases from V and 4 bases from J, with 17 bases between. The CDR3 is 14 residues long. In DNA form, the CDR3 reads TGTGCCAGTCAGTCCGGGATCGGGGCAGATACGCAGTATTTT. Encoded protein: CASQSGIGADTQYF.

The CDR3 DNA reads as TGCGCCAGCAGCTCGGGTTCCGGACAGCCCGTCACTGAAGCTTTCTTT. Translation: CASSSGSGQPVTEAFF. The chain has TRBV5-1 and TRBJ1-1; tentatively, D is TRBD1 (6 bases). The CDR3 totals 16 residues. Trimming took off 3 bases at V and 4 bases at J, with 19 bases between the two ends. Germline-derived CDR1 and CDR2 are SGHRS and YFSETQ.

The V and J genes are TRBV7-2 and TRBJ2-5; 9 nucleotides match TRBD1. There are 15 residues in the CDR3. Germline values: CDR1 SGHTA, CDR2 FQGNSA. Trimming at V came to 3 bases and at J to 5 bases, leaving 7 bases not matched to a gene. As DNA, the CDR3 is TGTGCCAGCAGCTTCAAACAGGGGGCCGGGGAGACCCAGTACTTC. It yields the protein CASSFKQGAGETQYF.

This sequence joins TRBV9 and TRBJ1-6; a weak D match, TRBD1 (6 bases). The CDR3 sequence is 18 residues long. Trimming cost V 4 bases and J 10 bases, with 27 bases left between them. Germline CDR1 is SGDLS and CDR2 is YYNGEE. CDR3 coding DNA: TGTGCCAGCAGCCCAGACACAGGGACCGCACCTCTTTTATCACCCCTCCACTTT. Translation: CASSPDTGTAPLLSPLHF.

The V and J genes are TRBV6-6 and TRBJ1-5, with D possibly matching TRBD1 (6 bases). The V end was cut by 2 bases, the J end by 7 bases, with 9 bases between. Germline CDR1 is MNHNY and CDR2 is SVGAGI (reference sequence). This CDR3 has 13 amino acids. The CDR3 DNA sequence: TGTGCCAGCAGTTACAACAGGGACCAGCCCCAGCATTTT. Its protein is CASSYNRDQPQHF.

The CDR3 DNA is TGTGCCAGCACCTCGGTGTACTATGGCTACACCTTC. Protein sequence: CASTSVYYGYTF. V and J are TRBV12-3 or TRBV12-4 and TRBJ1-2; no definite D call. This CDR3 has 12 residues. Trimming removed 7 bases at V and 3 bases at J, with 9 bases between.

This clone has more than one count but fewer than ten. This rearrangement joins TRBV4-1 to TRBJ2-7; TRBD1 might be the D (6 bases). The germline CDR1 and CDR2 sequences are MGHRA and YSYEKL. V was pared by 1 base and J by 0 bases, with 10 bases between. CDR3 length: 15 amino acids. The CDR3 loop is CASSQGDRFSYEQYF. CDR3 bases: TGCGCCAGCAGCCAAGGAGACAGGTTCTCCTACGAGCAGTACTTC.

This chain connects TRBV4-1 to TRBJ1-2; weak D call: TRBD1 (5 bases). V dropped 1 base and J dropped 5 bases, with 8 bases sitting between them. The germline V gene has CDR1 MGHRA and CDR2 YSYEKL. The CDR3 loop spans 13 amino acids. CDR3 nucleotides: TGCGCCAGCAGCCAAGCCAGGGATTATGGCTACACCTTC. Translation: CASSQARDYGYTF.

J is TRBJ2-3 and V is TRBV5-1, with 10 bases matching TRBD1. This CDR3 region has 18 residues. Losses at the gene ends were 1 base for V and 0 bases for J; bases not matched to a gene: 8. Germline V CDR1 and CDR2: SGHRS, YFSETQ. The CDR3 loop is CASSLRSRDRGSTDTQYF. CDR3 DNA: TGCGCCAGCAGCTTGCGGTCCCGGGACAGGGGAAGCACAGATACGCAGTATTTT. The whole variable domain, remainder taken from reference TRBV5-1 and TRBJ2-3, is KAGVTQTPRYLIKTRGQQVTLSCSPISGHRSVSWYQQTPGQGLQFLFEYFSETQRNKGNFPGRFSGRQFSNSRSEMNVSTLELGDSALYLCASSLRSRDRGSTDTQYFGPGTRLTVL.

This chain joins TRBV3-1 (or the pseudogene TRBV3-2) and TRBJ2-2; D call uncertain. V was cut by 2 bases and J by 4 bases, with 8 bases left in between. The CDR3 consists of 14 residues. Looked up from germline, CDR1 is LGHDT and CDR2 is YNNKEL (reference sequence). The CDR3 nucleotides are TGTGCCAGCAGCCAATACCAGTTCACCGGGGAGCTGTTTTTT. The encoded protein is CASSQYQFTGELFF.

The rearrangement uses TRBV4-3 and TRBJ1-6; D is unclear. The CDR3 totals 13 residues. CDR1 is LGHNA, CDR2 YSLEER, per germline. V lost 0 bases to trimming and J lost 16 bases, with 13 bases between them. CDR3 in amino acids: CASSQERGRLLHF. CDR3 sequence (DNA): TGCGCCAGCAGCCAAGAAAGAGGGAGACTTCTCCACTTT.